A single sample gave rise to the 28 T cell receptor beta chains below, sequenced in a study of shared clonotypes between healthy human individuals. Sequencing was performed with immunoSEQ multiplex PCR; in TCRdb, only in-frame clones are kept and a portion is missing. The sample consists of around 1,000,000 clones, 77% of them appearing once. Source material: memory CD4+ T cells from PBMCs. Subset given: CD45RA-negative fraction. Receptors were obtained from a man aged 18 to 35 in good health. Some clones in this sample may be carry-over from other donors' samples.

V is TRBV27 and J is TRBJ2-1, with 8 nucleotides matching TRBD2. Losses at the gene ends were 6 bases for V and 5 bases for J; bases not matched to a gene: 3. This CDR3 has 13 amino acids. CDR1 and CDR2 (germline): MNHEY, SMNVEV (reference sequence). The CDR3 nucleotides read TGTGCCAGCAGGGGTAGCGGGGACAATGAGCAGTTCTTC. It translates to CASRGSGDNEQFF.

V is TRBV5-4 and J is TRBJ2-7; perhaps D is TRBD1 or TRBD2 (6 bases each). Germline-derived CDR1 and CDR2 are SGHNT and YYREEE (reference sequence). Trimming shortened V by 4 bases and J by 2 bases, and 16 bases separated the two germline ends. The CDR3 runs 15 residues. This CDR3 reads CASSRRDTGTYEQYF. For the CDR3, the DNA is TGTGCCAGCAGCCGGCGGGACACCGGGACCTACGAGCAGTACTTC.

The chain joins TRBV5-4 to TRBJ1-2; D unresolved. The V end lost 4 bases, the J end lost 5 bases, and 12 bases lay between the germline ends. Germline CDR1 reads SGHNT; CDR2 reads YYREEE (reference sequence). This CDR3 region has 13 residues. DNA for the CDR3: TGTGCCAGCAGCCCGGGGAGCGAATATGGCTACACCTTC. Translated: CASSPGSEYGYTF.

Concerning this clone itself: A far more abundant clone sits one base away, making this likely a read error. This chain links TRBV5-6 with TRBJ1-2, with a weak D call TRBD1 (6 bases). Trimming pared 0 bases from V and 4 bases from J, leaving 10 bases between. This CDR3 spans 14 amino acids. CDR1 SGHDT and CDR2 YYEEEE come from the germline V gene. CDR3 coding DNA: TGTGCCAGCAGCTTGGACAGGGTTGGCTATGGCTACACCTTC. This sequence encodes CASSLDRVGYGYTF.

The rearrangement links TRBV30 to TRBJ2-5, with no clear D. Trimming shortened V by 0 bases and J by 5 bases, and 13 bases separated the two germline ends. The CDR3 contains 14 residues. Germline lookup yields CDR1 GTSNPN and CDR2 SVGIG (reference sequence). The chain's CDR3 is CAWSVEDFSETQYF. As DNA, the CDR3 is TGTGCCTGGAGTGTAGAGGATTTTTCGGAGACCCAGTACTTC.

The CDR3 DNA reads as TGTGCCAGCAGCTTAGGGGTGGAATGGGGAGTTTACAATGAGCAGTTCTTC. Its translation is CASSLGVEWGVYNEQFF. J is TRBJ2-1 and V is TRBV7-3; a weak D match, TRBD2 (5 bases). The CDR3 runs to 17 residues. CDR1 SGHTA and CDR2 FQGTGA come from the germline V gene. V was pared by 2 bases and J by 4 bases, with 18 bases between.

The V and J genes are TRBV11-2 and TRBJ2-3; 11 bases map to TRBD2. The germline gives CDR1 SGHAT, CDR2 FQNNGV. V shed 5 bases and J 6 bases; nucleotides not matched to a gene: 1. This CDR3 is built from 13 residues. The chain's CDR3 is CASSPSGRDTQYF. For the CDR3, the DNA is TGTGCCAGCAGCCCTAGCGGGAGGGATACGCAGTATTTT. Together with reference TRBV11-2 and TRBJ2-3, the CDR3 gives the full variable domain: EAGVAQSPRYKIIEKRQSVAFWCNPISGHATLYWYQQILGQGPKLLIQFQNNGVVDDSQLPKDRFSAERLKGVDSTLKIQPAKLEDSAVYLCASSPSGRDTQYFGPGTRLTVL.

The chain uses TRBV10-1 and TRBJ1-1; D is possibly TRBD1 (5 bases). V lost 0 bases and J lost 0, with 14 bases in between. CDR1 is WNHNN and CDR2 is SYGVQD in the germline V gene (reference sequence). The CDR3 spans 17 residues. The CDR3 region has the DNA TGCGCCAGCAGTGAGTCGTCGGGGGTAAGGATGAACACTGAAGCTTTCTTT. Encoded protein: CASSESSGVRMNTEAFF.

The V call is TRBV27, the J call TRBJ2-3; D is ambiguous. In germline, CDR1 is MNHEY, CDR2 SMNVEV (reference sequence). Trimming shortened V by 3 bases and J by 4 bases, and 14 bases separated the two germline ends. This CDR3 has 15 residues. CDR3 protein: CASSFRFPLPDTQYF. CDR3 bases: TGTGCCAGCAGTTTTAGGTTTCCTCTACCAGATACGCAGTATTTT.

The chain recombines TRBV7-9 with TRBJ2-2; D assignment may be TRBD1 or TRBD2 (5 bases each). Germline values: CDR1 SEHNR, CDR2 FQNEAQ (reference sequence). The CDR3 runs 16 residues. V dropped 3 bases and J dropped 4 bases, with 15 bases sitting between them. DNA of the CDR3: TGTGCCAGCAGCTTTGGGACCTCAGGGCTCACCGGGGAGCTGTTTTTT. Translated: CASSFGTSGLTGELFF.

This clone came up once. The chain recombines TRBV7-2 with TRBJ1-1; tentatively, D is TRBD1 (6 bases). V lost 2 bases and J lost 1, with 11 bases in between. Germline V lookup: CDR1 SGHTA, CDR2 FQGNSA. CDR3 length: 15 amino acids. The CDR3 nucleotides are TGTGCCAGCAGCTTAAGAGCGGGGGCGAACACTGAAGCTTTCTTT. Translated, it gives CASSLRAGANTEAFF.

CDR3 nucleotides: TGTGCCAGCACCTCGGCGGGAGGGCCCAACGAGCAGTACTTC. Its protein is CASTSAGGPNEQYF. The chain carries TRBV5-6 and TRBJ2-5, with 9 positions matching TRBD2. The end of the DNA aligns better with TRBJ2-7, so the J call may be wrong. CDR1 is SGHDT, CDR2 YYEEEE, per germline. The CDR3 has 14 residues.

The table lists this clone with a few counts. The genes are TRBV2 and TRBJ2-1; TRBD1 is a possible D gene (5 bases). This CDR3 comprises 13 residues. The germline V gene has CDR1 SNHLY and CDR2 FYNNEI. Trimming left V 0 bases short and J 13 bases short, with 13 bases between. The CDR3: CASSEAGHSPQFF. CDR3 coding DNA: TGTGCCAGCAGTGAAGCAGGACATTCACCACAGTTCTTC.

This clone was observed many times. V gene TRBV4-1 combines with J gene TRBJ1-2; 10 bases align to TRBD1. The CDR3 totals 15 residues. Germline V CDR1 and CDR2: MGHRA, YSYEKL. Trimming took 1 base from V and 3 from J; bases not matched to a gene: 2. The CDR3 sequence: CASSQVGTGDYGYTF. The CDR3 region has the DNA TGCGCCAGCAGCCAAGTAGGGACAGGGGACTATGGCTACACCTTC.

CDR3 sequence (DNA): TGTGCCAGCACCCTCAGGACGGATTCACCCCTCCACTTT. Translation gives CASTLRTDSPLHF. This chain connects TRBV11-2 to TRBJ1-6; no reliable D call. CDR3 length: 13 amino acids. With 7 bases removed from V and 8 bases from J, the gap between germline ends came to 12 bases. Germline CDR1 is SGHAT and CDR2 is FQNNGV.

The table lists this clone with many counts. The chain recombines TRBV10-2 with TRBJ1-4; no reliable D call. This CDR3 is 14 amino acids long. Trimming removed 4 bases at V and 7 bases at J, with 13 bases between. The germline CDR1 and CDR2 sequences are WSHSY and SAAADI. In DNA, the CDR3 is TGCGCCAGCAGTGTTCGGGCGGCCGGTGAAAAACTGTTTTTT. Translating gives CASSVRAAGEKLFF.

The chain recombines TRBV23-1 with TRBJ1-1; the D is unclear. TRBV23-1 is an ORF, with its function uncertain. This CDR3 comprises 12 residues. V was pared by 0 bases and J by 4 bases, with 3 bases between. The CDR3 sequence: CASSQSSTEAFF. The CDR3 DNA reads as TGCGCCAGCAGTCAATCGAGCACTGAAGCTTTCTTT.

This clone was counted once. The rearrangement joins TRBV9 to TRBJ2-2, with D uncertain. V lost 0 bases and J 0 bases, leaving 3 bases between the germline ends. The CDR3 covers 14 residues. Germline V CDR1 and CDR2: SGDLS, YYNGEE. The CDR3 bases are TGTGCCAGCAGCGTAGATTCGAACACCGGGGAGCTGTTTTTT. Amino acids: CASSVDSNTGELFF.

This clone was counted a few times. The chain recombines TRBV15 with TRBJ2-1; no reliable D call. Trimming removed 1 base from V and 15 bases from J, with 13 bases in between. The CDR3 length is 12 residues. The germline CDR1 and CDR2 sequences are LNHNV and YYDKDF (reference sequence). The CDR3 nucleotides read TGTGCCACCAGCAGAGGCGGCGAGAGTAGGTTCTTC. Translation gives CATSRGGESRFF.

The J gene is TRBJ1-2, the V gene TRBV25-1; D remains unclear. With 4 bases removed from V and 1 base from J, the gap between germline ends came to 10 bases. Germline assignment: CDR1 MGHDK and CDR2 SYGVNS. The CDR3 covers 14 residues. DNA of the CDR3: TGTGCCAGCAGTGGAATGTGGTTTAACTATGGCTACACCTTC. It encodes CASSGMWFNYGYTF.

The V and J genes are TRBV27 and TRBJ2-4; possible D gene TRBD1, 6 bases. CDR3 length equals 14 residues. The germline gives CDR1 MNHEY, CDR2 SMNVEV (reference sequence). Trimming took off 3 bases at V and 8 bases at J, with 14 bases between the two ends. DNA for the CDR3: TGTGCCAGCAGTTTCCGGAGGACAGAGGACATTCAGTACTTC. Protein sequence: CASSFRRTEDIQYF.

This clone was seen a handful of times. The chain links TRBV7-9 to TRBJ1-5; D unresolved. CDR1 SEHNR and CDR2 FQNEAQ come from the germline V gene (reference sequence). Trimming took 8 bases from V and 6 from J, leaving 14 bases between them. The CDR3 has 13 amino acids. In DNA form, the CDR3 reads TGTGCCAGCCTTAACGGGGATGGTCAGCCCCAGCATTTT. Translation gives CASLNGDGQPQHF.

J is TRBJ2-7 and V is TRBV10-3; 8 bases are shared with TRBD1. This CDR3 has 15 residues. The V and J ends lost 4 bases and 2 bases, in that order; junction bases with no gene match: 7. Germline-derived CDR1 and CDR2 are ENHRY and SYGVKD. In DNA, the CDR3 is TGTGCCATCAGTGGCCGCGGACAGGGCACCTACGAGCAGTACTTC. Its protein product is CAISGRGQGTYEQYF.

J is TRBJ2-5 and V is TRBV6-5; 9 bases match TRBD2. The germline V gene has CDR1 MNHEY and CDR2 SVGAGI. V trimming: 0 bases; J trimming: 7 bases; junction bases outside the gene matches: 6. CDR3 length: 15 amino acids. CDR3 loop: CASSYSLLAGATQYF. CDR3 coding DNA: TGTGCCAGCAGTTACTCCCTACTAGCGGGTGCGACCCAGTACTTC.

This clone was counted once. The chain couples TRBV9 to TRBJ2-2; tentative D call: TRBD2 (6 bases). The CDR3 loop spans 16 amino acids. CDR1 and CDR2 (germline): SGDLS, YYNGEE. V was clipped by 0 bases and J by 2 bases, with 11 bases between them. DNA of the CDR3: TGTGCCAGCAGCGTAGCGGTCGGGAGTAACACCGGGGAGCTGTTTTTT. Amino acid sequence: CASSVAVGSNTGELFF.

The J gene is TRBJ2-2, the V gene TRBV10-1; 7 bases are shared with TRBD1. The CDR3 has 13 amino acids. Trimming cost V 8 bases and J 2 bases; bases outside gene matches: 2. Germline lookup yields CDR1 WNHNN and CDR2 SYGVQD (reference sequence). CDR3 sequence reads: CASRDSNTGELFF. DNA for the CDR3: TGCGCCAGCCGGGACAGTAACACCGGGGAGCTGTTTTTT.

The chain carries TRBV5-5 and TRBJ2-7, with 10 positions matching TRBD1. The J segment lost 5 bases and the V segment lost 1 base, leaving 6 bases of the junction unmatched. CDR1 is SGHKS and CDR2 is YYEKEE in the germline V gene (reference sequence). This CDR3 spans 15 amino acids. CDR3 protein: CASSLIGQGVNEQYF. As DNA, the CDR3 is TGTGCCAGCAGCTTGATAGGACAGGGGGTAAACGAGCAGTACTTC.

The CDR3 protein is CASSFGTGKDTQYF. CDR3 DNA sequence: TGCGCCAGCAGCTTCGGAACAGGCAAAGATACGCAGTATTTT. The chain has TRBV5-1 and TRBJ2-3; weak D call: TRBD1 (5 bases). V shed 2 bases and J shed 5 bases, with 12 bases lying between them. CDR1 is SGHRS and CDR2 is YFSETQ in the germline V gene. The CDR3 extends over 14 amino acids.